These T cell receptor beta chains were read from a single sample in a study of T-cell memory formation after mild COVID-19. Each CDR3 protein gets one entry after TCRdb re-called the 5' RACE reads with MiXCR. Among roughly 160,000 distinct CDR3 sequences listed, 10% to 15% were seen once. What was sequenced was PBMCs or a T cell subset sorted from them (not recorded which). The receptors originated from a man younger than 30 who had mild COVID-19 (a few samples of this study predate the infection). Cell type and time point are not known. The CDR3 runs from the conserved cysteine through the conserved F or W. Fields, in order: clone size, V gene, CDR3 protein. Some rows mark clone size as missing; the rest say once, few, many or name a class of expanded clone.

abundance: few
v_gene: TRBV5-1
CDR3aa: CASSRGTLQETQYF

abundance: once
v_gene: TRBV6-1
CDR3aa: CASKYGVNYGYTF

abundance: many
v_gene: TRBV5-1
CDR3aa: CASSLISMPGTGELFF

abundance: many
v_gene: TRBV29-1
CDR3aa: CSVAPGGNEQFF

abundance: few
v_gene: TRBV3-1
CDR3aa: CASSPGSRPETQYF

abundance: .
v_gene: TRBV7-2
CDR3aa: CASSPWGSRNEKLFF

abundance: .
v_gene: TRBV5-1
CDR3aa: CASSLSIPTGETQYF

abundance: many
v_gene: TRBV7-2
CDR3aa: CASSFSPGNTGELFF

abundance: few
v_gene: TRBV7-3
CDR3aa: CASSSLSGHRVPGELFF

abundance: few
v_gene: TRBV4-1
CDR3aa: CASSQNAGASTVTQYF

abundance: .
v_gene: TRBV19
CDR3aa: CASSTWLPGSSYEQYF

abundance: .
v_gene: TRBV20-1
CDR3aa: CSARERGPGQSTDTQYF

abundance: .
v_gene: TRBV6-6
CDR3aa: CASRTLAGGHIDTDTQYF

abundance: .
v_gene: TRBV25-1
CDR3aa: CATPRRDREFF

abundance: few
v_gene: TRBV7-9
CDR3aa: CASSLASGVEKLFF

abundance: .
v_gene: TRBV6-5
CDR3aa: CASRAAGASTDTQYF

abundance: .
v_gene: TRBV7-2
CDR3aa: CASSLGLAGGLSTDTQYF

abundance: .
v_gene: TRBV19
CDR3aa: CASTRTGVGYGYTF

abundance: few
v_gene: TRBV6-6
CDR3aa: CASSPSGGAFVTQYF

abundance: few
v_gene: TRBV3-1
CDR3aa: CASSQDSPRLRGADTQYF

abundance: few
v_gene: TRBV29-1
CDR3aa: CSGGPYEAFF

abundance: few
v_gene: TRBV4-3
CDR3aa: CASSQDAGARAFF

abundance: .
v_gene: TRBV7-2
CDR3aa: CASRGQGNTGELFF

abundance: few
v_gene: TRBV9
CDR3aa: CASSSKRTSGGPYSTDTQYF

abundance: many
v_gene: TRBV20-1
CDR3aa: CSARRDMPITQYF